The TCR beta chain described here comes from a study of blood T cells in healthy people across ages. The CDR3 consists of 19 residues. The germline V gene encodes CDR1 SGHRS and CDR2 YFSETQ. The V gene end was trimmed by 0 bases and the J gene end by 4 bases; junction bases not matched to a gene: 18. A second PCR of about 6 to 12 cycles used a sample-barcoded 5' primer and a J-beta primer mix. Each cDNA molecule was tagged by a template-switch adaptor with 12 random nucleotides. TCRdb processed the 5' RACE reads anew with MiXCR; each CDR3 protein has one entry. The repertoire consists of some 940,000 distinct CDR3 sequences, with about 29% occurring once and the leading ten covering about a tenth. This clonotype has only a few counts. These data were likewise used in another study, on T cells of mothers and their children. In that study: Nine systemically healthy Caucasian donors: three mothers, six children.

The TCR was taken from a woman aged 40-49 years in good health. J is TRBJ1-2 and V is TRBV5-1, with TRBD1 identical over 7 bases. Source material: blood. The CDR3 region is CASSLGAGGDYSTIYGYTF. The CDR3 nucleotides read TGCGCCAGCAGCTTGGGGGCAGGGGGAGACTACAGCACAATCTATGGCTACACCTTC.